The 11 T cell receptor beta chains listed next were all sequenced from one sample in a study of human T cells and chemical hapten exposure. Documented time point: patch test 3, about 24 weeks after DPC sensitization. As for treatment: therapeutic diphenylcyclopropenone sensitization with weekly scalp DPC. TCRdb recomputed calls from the RACE reads with MiXCR, one row per CDR3 protein. The table shows 99,000 or so distinct CDR3 sequences, with 30% to 35% occurring only once. This material consisted of whole blood, taken in connection with sensitization to the hapten diphenylcyclopropenone (DPC). These receptors were collected from a middle-aged man with alopecia areata. Some clones in this sample may be carry-over from other donors' samples.

This clonotype was counted only a few times. This chain links TRBV12-3 or TRBV12-4 with TRBJ1-2; perhaps TRBD1 as D (6 bases). This CDR3 region has 16 residues. V gave up 6 bases and J gave up 3 bases, with 20 bases separating them. The CDR3 coding sequence is TGTGCCAGCAGGGGGTCGTTGGGGGCGGACGACTATGGCTACACCTTC. It yields the protein CASRGSLGADDYGYTF.

V is TRBV3-1 and J is TRBJ2-1, with TRBD2 identical over 13 bases. This CDR3 has 17 amino acids. Trimming at V came to 0 bases and at J to 5 bases, leaving 4 bases not matched to a gene. Germline V gives CDR1 LGHDT, CDR2 YNNKEL (reference sequence). The CDR3 coding sequence is TGTGCCAGCAGCCAAGATCGAGGACTAGCGGGAGACAATGAGCAGTTCTTC. Its translation is CASSQDRGLAGDNEQFF.

The rearrangement uses TRBV25-1 and TRBJ1-6; tentatively, D is TRBD1 (6 bases). V was trimmed by 0 bases and J by 2 bases, leaving 20 bases between them. Looked up from germline, CDR1 is MGHDK and CDR2 is SYGVNS. CDR3 size: 20 residues. The CDR3 loop reads CASSEYIIYPDRAYNSPLHF. The CDR3, as DNA: TGTGCCAGCAGTGAATACATCATATATCCGGACAGAGCCTATAATTCACCCCTCCACTTT.

The V and J genes are TRBV6-2 or TRBV6-3 and TRBJ2-7; a weak D match, TRBD2 (6 bases). Trimming took 5 bases from V and 7 from J, leaving 15 bases between them. Germline V gene data show CDR1 as MNHEY and CDR2 as SVGEGT. The CDR3 extends over 13 amino acids. CDR3 in amino acids: CASSHPPGGEQYF. CDR3 coding DNA: TGTGCCAGCAGTCACCCCCCTGGAGGGGAGCAGTACTTC.

Many counts were recorded for this clonotype. The V gene is TRBV6-6, the J gene TRBJ2-1; 11 positions agree with TRBD2. This CDR3 has 14 amino acids. CDR1 and CDR2 from the germline V gene are MNHNY and SVGAGI (reference sequence). After removal of 6 bases from V and 9 bases from J, the junction contained 7 bases not matched to a gene. DNA for the CDR3: TGTGCCAGCAGATTACTAGCGGGAGACCCTGAGCAGTTCTTC. Protein product: CASRLLAGDPEQFF.

V and J are TRBV4-2 and TRBJ2-1; 13 bases fit TRBD2. The germline V gene has CDR1 LGHNA and CDR2 YNFKEQ. Trimming removed 4 bases from V and 4 bases from J; junction bases left unmatched: 7. CDR3 length equals 17 residues. CDR3: CASSLRTSGSQYNEQFF. The CDR3 DNA reads TGTGCCAGCAGCCTCCGGACTAGCGGGAGTCAGTACAATGAGCAGTTCTTC.

The CDR3 here is CASSDIAGGPYEQYV. The DNA for the CDR3 is TGTGCCAGCAGTGACATAGCGGGAGGACCCTACGAGCAGTACGTC. J is TRBJ2-7 and V is TRBV6-2 or TRBV6-3, with TRBD2 matching 10 bases. Trimming at V came to 5 bases and at J to 2 bases, leaving 6 bases not matched to a gene. The CDR3 has 15 amino acids. In germline, CDR1 is MNHEY, CDR2 SVGEGT.

The V gene is TRBV7-2, the J gene TRBJ2-3, with D tentatively TRBD2 (5 bases). Trimming took off 5 bases at V and 0 bases at J, with 12 bases between the two ends. Germline V gene sequence: CDR1 SGHTA, CDR2 FQGNSA. CDR3 length equals 15 residues. CDR3 DNA: TGTGCCAGCAGCCCAGAGGGCGGAAGCACAGATACGCAGTATTTT. As protein: CASSPEGGSTDTQYF.

The rearrangement links TRBV5-6 to TRBJ2-3; D possibly corresponds to TRBD1 (6 bases). Germline V CDR1 and CDR2: SGHDT, YYEEEE. V dropped 4 bases and J dropped 8 bases, with 14 bases sitting between them. This CDR3 has 13 residues. CDR3 bases: TGTGCCAGCAGCCCATTCACCAGGGGTACGCAGTATTTT. Translation: CASSPFTRGTQYF.

This chain links TRBV6-2 or TRBV6-3 with TRBJ2-1; TRBD2 is a possible D gene (7 bases). Germline V gene lookup returns CDR1 MNHEY and CDR2 SVGEGT. This CDR3 is 15 amino acids long. The V end lost 7 bases, the J end lost 1 base, and 14 bases lay between the germline ends. As DNA, the CDR3 is TGTGCCAGCAAGGAGGGGGGGGGATCCTACAATGAGCAGTTCTTC. It translates to CASKEGGGSYNEQFF.

This clonotype was seen a few times. CDR3 amino acids: CAISEVSGLDLTGELFF. CDR3 DNA: TGTGCCATCAGTGAAGTTTCGGGACTCGACCTCACCGGGGAGCTGTTTTTT. The chain is built from TRBV10-3 and TRBJ2-2; possibly TRBD2 for D (6 bases). CDR3 length equals 17 residues. V shed 3 bases and J shed 4 bases, with 18 bases lying between them. The germline gives CDR1 ENHRY, CDR2 SYGVKD.